This is a list of T cell receptor beta chains from one sample in a study of blood T cell repertoires in COVID-19. TCRdb's copy holds only in-frame clones and misses some; the assay was immunoSEQ multiplex PCR. This table holds under 300,000 clones, approximately 80% found once. Sequenced material: peripheral blood. The source of these receptors is a woman aged 55-75 years with active or convalescent COVID-19. Each CDR3 is given without its conserved first and last residue.

>TRBV9|TRBJ1-2
ASSVGTGNGYGYT
>TRBV6-2/TRBV6-3|TRBJ2-5
ASSPGSSLETQY
>TRBV7-3|TRBJ1-3
ASSLTVSLTGITIY
>TRBV7-9|TRBJ2-5
ASRHGISRETQY
>TRBV6-2/TRBV6-3|TRBJ2-1
ASSPTYGTSSYNEQF
>TRBV3-1/TRBV3-2|TRBJ2-1
ASSRPWTGDNEQF
>TRBV7-9|TRBJ1-1
ASSLDRGPTEAF
>TRBV5-8|TRBJ2-7
ASSRRGQGVREQY
>TRBV3-1/TRBV3-2|TRBJ1-2
ASSLGGDYGYT
>TRBV27|TRBJ2-2
ASRRLAVGGWELF
>TRBV11-1|TRBJ1-1
ASSLGGGANTEAF
>TRBV9|TRBJ1-1
ASSVGPGQGGTEAF
>TRBV2|TRBJ2-2
ASILGQTNTGELF
>TRBV30|TRBJ1-4
AWSVMWTGETEKLF
>TRBV6-5|TRBJ2-1
ASTPGQGLNEQF
>TRBV6-5|TRBJ2-3
ASRALASTDTQY
>TRBV5-5|TRBJ2-1
ASSRDYREF
>TRBV10-3|TRBJ1-1
AIARVGGSTEAF
>TRBV5-6|TRBJ1-3
ASSLLPGGYGNTIY
>TRBV5-1|TRBJ1-3
ASSSDSSGNTIY
>TRBV7-9|TRBJ2-5
ASSLGAGDPDNQETQY
>TRBV6-5|TRBJ1-1
ASSRGGQGDTEAF
>TRBV18|TRBJ2-5
ASSPGLAGNKETQY
>TRBV5-6|TRBJ2-3
ASTPGLAGGQDTQY
>TRBV7-3|TRBJ2-2
ASSFGLAGGDTGELF
>TRBV2|TRBJ2-3
ASSRLAGVSTDTQY
>TRBV4-2|TRBJ2-5
ASSQVGGGAEETQY
>TRBV5-1|TRBJ2-5
ASSSDRGVSETQY
>TRBV11-2|TRBJ2-2
ASSSQFGGVIGGELF
>TRBV10-3|TRBJ2-7
AIKLAGGYEQY
>TRBV11-2|TRBJ2-1
ASSLDSPPNEQF
>TRBV19|TRBJ2-5
ASSPRQGMETQY
>TRBV4-2|TRBJ2-1
ASSQTGTSGRGVPNEQF
>TRBV3-1/TRBV3-2|TRBJ2-5
ASRPSGGPQETQY
>TRBV10-3|TRBJ1-4
AISEAAGATNEKLF
>TRBV11-2|TRBJ2-6
ASSGWGPGANVLT
>TRBV3-1/TRBV3-2|TRBJ1-1
ASSPLNYRSVDTEAF
>TRBV5-1|TRBJ2-5
ASSSGGETQY
>TRBV12-3/TRBV12-4|TRBJ2-2
ASSRNRAGELF
>TRBV11-2|TRBJ2-3
ASSLSGGAADTQY
>TRBV18|TRBJ2-7
ASSPSFTSYEQY
>TRBV7-2|TRBJ2-3
ASRGVWRGSTDTQY
>TRBV30|TRBJ1-5
AWSVRDLSAQH
>TRBV5-1|TRBJ2-3
ASSLDGRTDTQY
>TRBV28|TRBJ1-2
ASSPRTGYYGYT
>TRBV4-2|TRBJ2-3
ASSQIRSRGLAGTDTQY
>TRBV9|TRBJ2-2
ASSAGIAYTTGELF
>TRBV10-2|TRBJ2-5
ASRNSGVWTQY
>TRBV30|TRBJ1-5
AWRGTGTHQPQH
>TRBV11-1|TRBJ2-1
ASSTWTGGGEQF